The 25 T cell receptor beta chains below all came from one sample that was sequenced in a study of cytomegalovirus exposure and HLA in healthy donors. PCR was performed using 60 Vbeta and 13 Jbeta primers. Only in-frame clones appear in the TCRdb table, and some are missing; sequencing was by immunoSEQ multiplex PCR. The sample lists around 99,000 clones; around 73% were seen once. The sample consisted of PBMCs. The receptor source for this set is a middle-aged man in good health and CMV-seronegative.

This clone was observed a single time. The chain combines TRBV7-9 with TRBJ1-1; 7 bases agree with TRBD1. The germline CDR1 and CDR2 sequences are SEHNR and FQNEAQ (reference sequence). The CDR3 contains 14 residues. Trimming took 5 bases from V and 6 from J; bases not matched to a gene: 9. CDR3 sequence: CASSIDRVSAEAFF. In DNA form, the CDR3 reads TGTGCCAGCAGCATAGACAGGGTAAGCGCTGAAGCTTTCTTT.

The table lists this clone with a count of one. V gene TRBV6-5 combines with J gene TRBJ1-4, with no clear D. The CDR3 is made up of 15 amino acids. V was pared by 0 bases and J by 3 bases, with 8 bases between. CDR1 is MNHEY, CDR2 SVGAGI, per germline. Here the CDR3 reads CASSYSGDANEKLFF. The CDR3 nucleotides read TGTGCCAGCAGTTACTCGGGAGATGCTAATGAAAAACTGTTTTTT.

DNA of the CDR3: TGCGCCAGCAGCTACCCCCCTGGGGGGAAGGGAACTGAAGCTTTCTTT. Its translation is CASSYPPGGKGTEAFF. V gene TRBV5-1 combines with J gene TRBJ1-1; tentatively, D is TRBD1 (5 bases). In germline, CDR1 is SGHRS, CDR2 YFSETQ. V dropped 3 bases and J dropped 5 bases, with 20 bases sitting between them. This CDR3 has 16 amino acids.

The chain joins TRBV5-1 to TRBJ1-1, with D possibly matching TRBD1 (6 bases). The V end was cut by 4 bases, the J end by 0 bases, with 16 bases between. Germline CDR1 is SGHRS and CDR2 is YFSETQ. This CDR3 is 16 amino acids long. In DNA, the CDR3 is TGCGCCAGCAGCATGCCTGGTGGGGGCCTGAACACTGAAGCTTTCTTT. Translated: CASSMPGGGLNTEAFF.

The chain carries TRBV25-1 and TRBJ2-7; a weak D match, TRBD1 (7 bases). V was shortened by 2 bases and J by 5 bases, with 19 bases between the two germline ends. The germline V gene encodes CDR1 MGHDK and CDR2 SYGVNS. CDR3 size: 16 residues. Here the CDR3 reads CASSEMGFRGAHEQYF. The CDR3 bases are TGTGCCAGCAGTGAAATGGGGTTCAGGGGGGCCCACGAGCAGTACTTC.

This chain uses TRBV7-9 with TRBJ1-2, with no clear D. Germline CDR1 and CDR2: SEHNR and FQNEAQ (reference sequence). The CDR3 extends over 12 amino acids. Trimming stripped 2 bases from V and 3 bases from J, with 4 bases between. CDR3 loop: CASSLSYYGYTF. In nucleotides, the CDR3 is TGTGCCAGCAGCTTAAGCTACTATGGCTACACCTTC.

The J gene is TRBJ1-4, the V gene TRBV2; no firm D call. Trimming left V 4 bases short and J 0 bases short, with 9 bases between. The CDR3 is 15 amino acids. CDR1 SNHLY and CDR2 FYNNEI come from the germline V gene. The CDR3, as DNA: TGTGCCAGCAGTGCACGGGAGGCAACTAATGAAAAACTGTTTTTT. Protein sequence: CASSAREATNEKLFF.

This clone has a handful of counts. This chain uses TRBV2 with TRBJ2-1, with D possibly matching TRBD2 (6 bases). The CDR3 is 13 residues long. Germline CDR1 is SNHLY and CDR2 is FYNNEI. V lost 11 bases to trimming and J lost 4 bases, with 15 bases between them. DNA of the CDR3: TGTGCCGGGGGGACCGTGAAGTACAATGAGCAGTTCTTC. Amino acid sequence: CAGGTVKYNEQFF.

J is TRBJ1-6 and V is TRBV4-3; D gene unclear. In germline, CDR1 is LGHNA, CDR2 YSLEER. V lost 3 bases, J lost 0 bases, and 9 bases lay in between. CDR3 size: 16 residues. The CDR3 DNA reads as TGCGCCAGCAGCCATGTCGGGAGCTCCTATAATTCACCCCTCCACTTT. Amino acid sequence: CASSHVGSSYNSPLHF.

This chain joins TRBV4-3 and TRBJ2-7, with D possibly matching TRBD1 (5 bases). The CDR3 is made up of 14 amino acids. Per the germline V gene, CDR1 is LGHNA and CDR2 is YSLEER. Trimming shortened V by 5 bases and J by 3 bases, and 14 bases separated the two germline ends. CDR3 coding DNA: TGCGCCAGCAGCGAGGCAGGGATAGGCTACGAGCAGTACTTC. The encoded protein is CASSEAGIGYEQYF.

The chain links TRBV5-6 to TRBJ2-7; TRBD1 aligns across 11 bases. The CDR3 covers 14 residues. Germline values: CDR1 SGHDT, CDR2 YYEEEE. With 3 bases clipped from V and 12 bases from J, the junction kept 11 bases outside the gene matches. The DNA of the CDR3 is TGTGCCAGCAGCTACCGGGACAGGGGGTGTGGAGGGTACTTC. Encoded protein: CASSYRDRGCGGYF. The full variable domain, its missing parts supplied by reference TRBV5-6 and TRBJ2-7, is DAGVTQSPTHLIKTRGQQVTLRCSPKSGHDTVSWYQQALGQGPQFIFQYYEEEERQRGNFPDRFSGHQFPNYSSELNVNALLLGDSALYLCASSYRDRGCGGYFGPGTRLTVT.

The chain combines TRBV27 with TRBJ1-2; D is uncertain. CDR1 and CDR2 (germline): MNHEY, SMNVEV (reference sequence). The CDR3 spans 14 residues. With 6 bases removed from V and 8 bases from J, the gap between germline ends came to 19 bases. The CDR3 DNA reads as TGTGCCAGCAGCTTGGGGAGGGATCGTTCCGGCTACACCTTC. This codes for CASSLGRDRSGYTF.

The chain combines TRBV9 with TRBJ1-6, with D hard to call. The CDR3 consists of 16 residues. V was clipped by 3 bases and J by 9 bases, with 19 bases between them. Germline V gives CDR1 SGDLS, CDR2 YYNGEE. The CDR3 loop is CASSGGWGREGSPLHF. CDR3 nucleotide sequence: TGTGCCAGCAGCGGGGGATGGGGTAGGGAGGGTTCACCCCTCCACTTT.

In its sample, this clone was seen a few times. V and J are TRBV5-1 and TRBJ2-3, with a possible D match to TRBD2 (5 bases). The CDR3 runs to 15 residues. Germline-derived CDR1 and CDR2 are SGHRS and YFSETQ. V lost 0 bases and J lost 1, with 9 bases in between. The chain's CDR3 is CASSLDGERTDTQYF. The CDR3 nucleotides are TGCGCCAGCAGCTTGGACGGGGAGCGCACAGATACGCAGTATTTT.

This clone was detected a few times. This chain joins TRBV11-2 and TRBJ2-1, with D possibly matching TRBD2 (5 bases). V lost 1 base and J lost 8, with 9 bases in between. The CDR3 consists of 13 residues. Germline loops: CDR1 SGHAT, CDR2 FQNNGV. The CDR3 protein is CASSLGTSYEQFF. The CDR3 DNA follows: TGTGCCAGCAGCTTAGGTACTAGTTATGAGCAGTTCTTC.

In its sample, this clone was seen a few times. The V call is TRBV11-2, the J call TRBJ1-1, with TRBD1 matching over 7 bases. V trimming: 4 bases; J trimming: 5 bases; junction bases outside the gene matches: 13. The CDR3 length is 16 residues. From germline, CDR1 is SGHAT and CDR2 FQNNGV. CDR3 nucleotides: TGTGCCAGCAGCTCCGGTGAGGGGGCGAGGCGGACTGAAGCTTTCTTT. Amino acid sequence: CASSSGEGARRTEAFF.

The count of this clone is one. This chain links TRBV27 with TRBJ1-2; the D is unclear. V was trimmed by 6 bases and J by 6 bases, leaving 14 bases between them. In germline, CDR1 is MNHEY, CDR2 SMNVEV (reference sequence). The CDR3 runs 13 residues. Here the CDR3 DNA reads TGTGCCAGCAGATCAGCCCTCGGGGATGGCTACACCTTC. Its protein product is CASRSALGDGYTF.

The chain links TRBV7-2 to TRBJ1-2, with 8 bases identical to TRBD1. V trimming: 5 bases; J trimming: 3 bases; junction bases outside the gene matches: 8. Germline V gives CDR1 SGHTA, CDR2 FQGNSA. CDR3 length: 15 residues. In DNA form, the CDR3 reads TGTGCCAGCAGCCCAGGGGGCAGGGCCCACTATGGCTACACCTTC. Protein product: CASSPGGRAHYGYTF.

V is TRBV29-1 and J is TRBJ1-4; D unresolved. The CDR3 has 13 residues. V shed 4 bases and J shed 4 bases, with 10 bases lying between them. Germline V CDR1 and CDR2: SQVTM, ANQGSEA. CDR3 nucleotide sequence: TGCAGCGTTGTTTCCGGGAATAATGAAAAACTGTTTTTT. Protein product: CSVVSGNNEKLFF.

The chain combines TRBV25-1 with TRBJ2-7; no definite D call. The V end lost 1 base, the J end lost 3 bases, and 10 bases lay between the germline ends. CDR3 size: 14 residues. Germline-derived CDR1 and CDR2 are MGHDK and SYGVNS. The CDR3 DNA follows: TGTGCCAGCAGTGAATCCTTGACAAACTACGAGCAGTACTTC. Protein sequence: CASSESLTNYEQYF.

The CDR3 sequence: CASSLIISGGSFNTDTQYF. The CDR3 coding sequence is TGTGCCAGCAGCTTAATAATAAGCGGGGGGTCTTTTAACACAGATACGCAGTATTTT. This chain links TRBV7-2 with TRBJ2-3, with 9 bases lining up with TRBD2. The CDR3 runs to 19 residues. After removal of 2 bases from V and 2 bases from J, the junction contained 14 bases not matched to a gene. CDR1 is SGHTA and CDR2 is FQGNSA in the germline V gene.

This clone showed up just once. The V call is TRBV4-2, the J call TRBJ2-3; possible D gene TRBD2, 7 bases. Germline CDR1 reads LGHNA; CDR2 reads YNFKEQ. There are 17 residues in the CDR3. Between the trimmed V and J ends, which lost 0 bases and 6 bases, there was a span of 19 bases. CDR3 loop: CASSQDNRAGAPDTQYF. CDR3 bases: TGTGCCAGCAGCCAAGATAATAGGGCGGGGGCACCCGATACGCAGTATTTT.

This sequence joins TRBV7-2 and TRBJ2-1, with D tentatively TRBD1 (6 bases). Germline assignment: CDR1 SGHTA and CDR2 FQGNSA. Trimming took off 5 bases at V and 0 bases at J, with 11 bases between the two ends. The CDR3 loop spans 15 amino acids. The CDR3 nucleotides read TGTGCCAGCAGCGGGGGACACCGCTCCTACAATGAGCAGTTCTTC. Translating gives CASSGGHRSYNEQFF.

The chain combines TRBV7-9 with TRBJ2-3; TRBD1 is a possible D gene (6 bases). The germline V and J ends were trimmed by 2 bases and 1 base, with 10 bases remaining between them. Germline assignment: CDR1 SEHNR and CDR2 FQNEAQ (reference sequence). The CDR3 has 15 residues. This chain's CDR3 is CASSLTAGGTDTQYF. CDR3 in DNA: TGTGCCAGCAGCTTAACGGCAGGGGGCACAGATACGCAGTATTTT.

This clone came up once. This chain joins TRBV7-2 and TRBJ1-2; 10 bases fit TRBD1. This CDR3 spans 16 amino acids. Germline trimming cut 5 bases from V and 8 bases from J; bases unmatched to any gene: 14. Germline CDR1 SGHTA, CDR2 FQGNSA. CDR3 sequence reads: CASSLSTGTGACGYTF. The DNA of the CDR3 is TGTGCCAGCAGCCTTTCTACCGGGACAGGGGCCTGCGGCTACACCTTC.